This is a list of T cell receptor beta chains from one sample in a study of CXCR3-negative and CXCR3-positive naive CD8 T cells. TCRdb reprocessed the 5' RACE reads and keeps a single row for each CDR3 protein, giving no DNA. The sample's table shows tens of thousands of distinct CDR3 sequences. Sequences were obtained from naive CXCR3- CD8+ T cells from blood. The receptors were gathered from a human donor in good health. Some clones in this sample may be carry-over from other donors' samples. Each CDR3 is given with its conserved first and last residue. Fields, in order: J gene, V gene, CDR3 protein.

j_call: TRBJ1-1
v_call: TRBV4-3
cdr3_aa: CASSQTQYTEAFF

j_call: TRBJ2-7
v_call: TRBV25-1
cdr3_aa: CASSRDSLGEQYF

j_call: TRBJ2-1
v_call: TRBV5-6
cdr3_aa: CASSLASGGNEQFF

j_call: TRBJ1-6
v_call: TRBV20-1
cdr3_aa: CSARDIEDSYNSPLHF

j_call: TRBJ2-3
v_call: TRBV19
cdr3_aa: CASKLGRGSFTDTQYF

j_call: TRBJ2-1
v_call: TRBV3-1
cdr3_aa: CASSLDRVGPSYNEQFF

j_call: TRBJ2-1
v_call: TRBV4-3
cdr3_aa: CASSQDSSRGGNEQFF

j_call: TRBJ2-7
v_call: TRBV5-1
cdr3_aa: CASSHTGEQYF

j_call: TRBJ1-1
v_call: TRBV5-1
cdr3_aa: CASSSPPGQGDGGEAFF

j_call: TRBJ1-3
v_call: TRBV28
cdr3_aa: CASTPSGTAGNTIYF

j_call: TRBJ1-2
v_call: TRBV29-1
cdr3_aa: CSVRDSGQGAYGCTF

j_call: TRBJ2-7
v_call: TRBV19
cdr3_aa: CASSTSGQSYEQYF

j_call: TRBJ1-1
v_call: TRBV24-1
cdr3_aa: CATSDYSVPAGGAFF

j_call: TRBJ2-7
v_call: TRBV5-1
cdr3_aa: CASSHSLAAVPYEQYF